The 23 T cell receptor beta chains below come from one sample, sequenced in a study of blood T cell repertoires in COVID-19. Using immunoSEQ multiplex PCR, the repertoire was profiled, and TCRdb retains in-frame clones only, with some absent. The sample includes 200,000 to 250,000 clones, roughly four fifths of them seen just once. Sequencing was done on a sample of peripheral blood. These receptors originate from a woman in her 40s with acute or convalescent COVID-19.

Only one count was recorded for this clone. This rearrangement joins TRBV28 to TRBJ2-7, with 10 bases aligning to TRBD1. CDR3 length: 17 residues. V dropped 5 bases and J dropped 0; count of bases not matched to a gene: 10. CDR1 and CDR2 from the germline V gene are MDHEN and SYDVKM. CDR3 coding DNA: TGTGCCAGCAGTCCCCTGAAGGGACAGGGGATCTCCTACGAGCAGTACTTC. This encodes CASSPLKGQGISYEQYF.

The chain combines TRBV12-3 or TRBV12-4 with TRBJ2-1, with 7 bases that match TRBD2. The CDR3 consists of 13 residues. J lost 13 bases, V lost 5 bases, and 11 bases had no gene match. CDR3 DNA sequence: TGTGCCAGCAGTCCCTATAGCGGGCGCCCCCAGTTCTTC. It codes for CASSPYSGRPQFF.

This chain uses TRBV10-3 with TRBJ2-1; 9 nucleotides line up with TRBD2. Trimming took 10 bases from V and 3 from J; bases not matched to a gene: 10. CDR3 length: 15 amino acids. The germline gives CDR1 ENHRY, CDR2 SYGVKD. The CDR3 spells CATRPGGRDYNEQFF. CDR3 DNA: TGTGCCACCAGACCCGGCGGGAGGGACTACAATGAGCAGTTCTTC.

This chain joins TRBV19 and TRBJ2-4; possible D gene TRBD2, 6 bases. Germline V gene data show CDR1 as LNHDA and CDR2 as SQIVND (reference sequence). The CDR3 totals 13 residues. Trimming cost V 3 bases and J 5 bases, with 8 bases left between them. The CDR3 nucleotides read TGTGCCAGTAGTATTACGGGGGAAAACATTCAGTACTTC. Translating gives CASSITGENIQYF.

The gene calls are TRBV7-8 and TRBJ2-3, with 7 positions matching TRBD2. CDR1 is SGHVS and CDR2 is FQNEAQ in the germline V gene. This CDR3 is built from 13 residues. V trimming: 5 bases; J trimming: 11 bases; junction bases outside the gene matches: 10. Here the CDR3 reads CASSLRDYGEQYF. As DNA, the CDR3 is TGTGCCAGCAGCCTAAGGGACTATGGAGAGCAGTATTTT.

The rearrangement links TRBV19 to TRBJ1-1; 8 bases match TRBD1. Germline CDR1 and CDR2: LNHDA and SQIVND (reference sequence). This CDR3 is built from 14 residues. V was clipped by 7 bases and J by 11 bases; unmatched bases: 15. The CDR3: CASNPYGQGGSAFF. The CDR3 bases are TGTGCCAGTAACCCCTACGGACAGGGTGGATCGGCTTTCTTT. The full variable domain, rest sourced from reference TRBV19 and TRBJ1-1, is DGGITQSPKYLFRKEGQNVTLSCEQNLNHDAMYWYRQDPGQGLRLIYYSQIVNDFQKGDIAEGYSVSREKKESFPLTVTSAQKNPTAFYLCASNPYGQGGSAFFGQGTRLTVV.

The CDR3 spells CSASLEPSGYTF. DNA of the CDR3: TGCAGTGCTAGTTTGGAGCCTAGCGGCTACACCTTC. V usage is TRBV20-1 and J usage is TRBJ1-2; D not certain. CDR1 and CDR2 (germline): DFQATT, SNEGSKA (reference sequence). The V end lost 3 bases, the J end lost 8 bases, and 13 bases lay between the germline ends. The CDR3 has 12 residues.

The table lists this clone with a few counts. V is TRBV6-1 and J is TRBJ1-1; possible D gene TRBD1, 5 bases. The ends were cut back, 2 bases at V and 10 bases at J, with 8 bases in the middle. CDR1 and CDR2 (germline): MNHNS, SASEGT. The CDR3 has 11 residues. The CDR3 loop reads CASSERRGAFF. Here the CDR3 DNA reads TGTGCCAGCAGTGAACGGAGGGGAGCTTTCTTT.

This clone has just one count. The rearrangement uses TRBV7-2 and TRBJ2-1; D unresolved. V was pared by 1 base and J by 0 bases, with 10 bases between. The CDR3 loop spans 16 amino acids. Germline V gene sequence: CDR1 SGHTA, CDR2 FQGNSA. In DNA, the CDR3 is TGTGCCAGCAGCTTAGGCCCCCACAGCTCCTACAATGAGCAGTTCTTC. Translation gives CASSLGPHSSYNEQFF. The entire variable domain, with the rest obtained from reference TRBV7-2 and TRBJ2-1, is as follows: GAGVSQSPSNKVTEKGKDVELRCDPISGHTALYWYRQSLGQGLEFLIYFQGNSAPDKSGLPSDRFSAERTGGSVSTLTIQRTQQEDSAVYLCASSLGPHSSYNEQFFGPGTRLTVL.

The CDR3 spells CASSSSGGVYNEQFF. The CDR3 DNA reads as TGTGCCAGCAGCTCCAGCGGGGGGGTCTACAATGAGCAGTTCTTC. The gene calls are TRBV7-3 and TRBJ2-1; 10 positions match TRBD2. J gave up 3 bases and V 4 bases, and 3 bases lay outside the gene matches. The germline CDR1 and CDR2 sequences are SGHTA and FQGTGA. The CDR3 is 15 amino acids.

The rearrangement uses TRBV30 and TRBJ2-7, with a weak D call TRBD2 (5 bases). Germline V CDR1 and CDR2: GTSNPN, SVGIG (reference sequence). The CDR3 covers 14 residues. Trimming stripped 4 bases from V and 1 base from J, with 14 bases between. CDR3 residues: CAWKSNSASYEQYF. The CDR3 DNA reads TGTGCCTGGAAAAGCAATAGCGCTTCCTACGAGCAGTACTTC.

The V gene is TRBV5-1, the J gene TRBJ1-2; 7 bases map to TRBD1. This CDR3 spans 14 amino acids. Germline trimming cut 4 bases from V and 4 bases from J; bases unmatched to any gene: 7. Germline lookup yields CDR1 SGHRS and CDR2 YFSETQ. CDR3 sequence: CASSPGQALYGYTF. Here the CDR3 DNA reads TGCGCCAGCAGCCCAGGACAGGCGCTCTATGGCTACACCTTC.

This rearrangement joins TRBV19 to TRBJ2-7, with 14 bases fitting TRBD2. The V segment lost 5 bases and the J segment 1 base; nucleotides outside the gene matches: 7. Germline CDR1 reads LNHDA; CDR2 reads SQIVND (reference sequence). There are 17 residues in the CDR3. CDR3 DNA: TGTGCCAGTAGTTCAGGGGGACTAGCGGGAGAATCCTACGAGCAGTACTTC. Residues: CASSSGGLAGESYEQYF.

The chain couples TRBV20-1 to TRBJ2-1; 9 bases line up with TRBD2. V shed 3 bases, J shed 0 bases, and the junction held 6 bases outside the gene matches. Germline V gene lookup returns CDR1 DFQATT and CDR2 SNEGSKA (reference sequence). The CDR3 is made up of 16 amino acids. The CDR3: CSASSAGGLSYNEQFF. Here the CDR3 DNA reads TGCAGTGCTAGTTCAGCGGGAGGACTCTCCTACAATGAGCAGTTCTTC.

This clone is a singleton in its sample. The rearrangement uses TRBV27 and TRBJ2-1; D unresolved. The CDR3 extends over 14 amino acids. From germline, CDR1 is MNHEY and CDR2 SMNVEV (reference sequence). Trimming left V 4 bases short and J 6 bases short, with 13 bases between. CDR3 amino acids: CASSSIASGNEQFF. CDR3 sequence (DNA): TGTGCCAGCAGTTCTATTGCGTCGGGCAATGAGCAGTTCTTC.

The rearrangement links TRBV25-1 to TRBJ1-2; D uncertain. The CDR3 covers 13 residues. Trimming took off 3 bases at V and 2 bases at J, with 7 bases between the two ends. Germline assignment: CDR1 MGHDK and CDR2 SYGVNS. CDR3 bases: TGTGCCAGCAGTGAGGCGGGGAACTATGGCTACACCTTC. This gives the protein CASSEAGNYGYTF.

This clone was recorded once. This rearrangement joins TRBV5-1 to TRBJ2-1; 10 nucleotides match TRBD2. The CDR3 runs to 15 residues. CDR1 is SGHRS and CDR2 is YFSETQ in the germline V gene. The V and J ends lost 5 bases and 8 bases, in that order; junction bases with no gene match: 10. The CDR3 DNA reads TGCGCCAGCAGTCGAGCGGGGGGGCTTATCGATGAGCAGTTCTTC. Translation gives CASSRAGGLIDEQFF.

The chain joins TRBV27 to TRBJ2-1; D might be TRBD1 (5 bases). CDR1 is MNHEY, CDR2 SMNVEV, per germline (reference sequence). V was trimmed by 2 bases and J by 12 bases, leaving 26 bases between them. The CDR3 covers 17 residues. CDR3 in amino acids: CASSLQGSGVRAVGQFF. The CDR3 DNA sequence: TGTGCCAGCAGTTTACAGGGAAGTGGCGTTAGAGCCGTTGGGCAGTTCTTC.

The chain has TRBV11-2 and TRBJ1-6, with a tentative D call TRBD1 (6 bases). The V gene lost 5 bases and the J gene lost 8 bases, with 13 bases spanning the gap. The CDR3 totals 14 residues. Per germline, CDR1 SGHAT and CDR2 FQNNGV. The CDR3 DNA is TGTGCCAGCAGCCCTGGGGGACACCATTCACCCCTCCACTTT. As protein: CASSPGGHHSPLHF.

V is TRBV6-4 and J is TRBJ1-2; the D gene is possibly TRBD1 (5 bases). The CDR3 sequence is 17 residues long. V lost 8 bases, J lost 1 base, and 23 bases lay in between. Germline V gene data show CDR1 as MRHNA and CDR2 as SNTAGT. The DNA for the CDR3 is TGTGCCAGCGATAGACTGAGACAGCCAGCAATTAACTATGGCTACACCTTC. Encoded protein: CASDRLRQPAINYGYTF.

J is TRBJ2-7 and V is TRBV18, with TRBD1 matching over 8 bases. Trimming removed 8 bases from V and 6 bases from J; junction bases left unmatched: 9. The CDR3 length is 13 residues. Germline V gene data show CDR1 as KGHSH and CDR2 as LQKENI. The CDR3 DNA is TGTGCCAGCGCGGACAGGGTATCGGGCGAGCAGTACTTC. Translating gives CASADRVSGEQYF. The entire variable domain, with the rest obtained from reference TRBV18 and TRBJ2-7, is as follows: NAGVMQNPRHLVRRRGQEARLRCSPMKGHSHVYWYRQLPEEGLKFMVYLQKENIIDESGMPKERFSAEFPKEGPSILRIQQVVRGDSAAYFCASADRVSGEQYFGPGTRLTVT.

The rearrangement joins TRBV7-8 to TRBJ2-7, with 7 nucleotides matching TRBD1. CDR1 and CDR2 from the germline V gene are SGHVS and FQNEAQ. J lost 12 bases, V lost 0 bases, and 8 bases had no gene match. The CDR3 is 13 amino acids. The CDR3 loop reads CASSLAYQAGGYF. The CDR3 DNA reads TGTGCCAGCAGCTTAGCTTATCAGGCAGGGGGGTACTTC.

The J gene is TRBJ2-1, the V gene TRBV5-1; 7 positions agree with TRBD2. The CDR3 sequence is 14 residues long. CDR1 is SGHRS, CDR2 YFSETQ, per germline. V was clipped by 4 bases and J by 7 bases; unmatched bases: 8. CDR3 bases: TGCGCCAGCAGCCTTTACAGCGGGGTAAATGAGCAGTTCTTC. Translation: CASSLYSGVNEQFF.